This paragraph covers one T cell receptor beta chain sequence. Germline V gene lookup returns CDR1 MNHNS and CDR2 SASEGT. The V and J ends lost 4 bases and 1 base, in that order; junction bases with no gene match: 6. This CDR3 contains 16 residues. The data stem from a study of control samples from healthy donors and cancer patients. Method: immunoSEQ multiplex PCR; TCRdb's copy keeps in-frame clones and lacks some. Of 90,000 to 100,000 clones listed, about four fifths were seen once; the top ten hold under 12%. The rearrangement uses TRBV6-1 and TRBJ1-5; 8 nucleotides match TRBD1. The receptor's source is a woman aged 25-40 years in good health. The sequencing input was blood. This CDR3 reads CASSGDWTGSNQPQHF. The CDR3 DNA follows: TGTGCCAGCAGTGGGGATTGGACAGGGAGCAATCAGCCCCAGCATTTT.